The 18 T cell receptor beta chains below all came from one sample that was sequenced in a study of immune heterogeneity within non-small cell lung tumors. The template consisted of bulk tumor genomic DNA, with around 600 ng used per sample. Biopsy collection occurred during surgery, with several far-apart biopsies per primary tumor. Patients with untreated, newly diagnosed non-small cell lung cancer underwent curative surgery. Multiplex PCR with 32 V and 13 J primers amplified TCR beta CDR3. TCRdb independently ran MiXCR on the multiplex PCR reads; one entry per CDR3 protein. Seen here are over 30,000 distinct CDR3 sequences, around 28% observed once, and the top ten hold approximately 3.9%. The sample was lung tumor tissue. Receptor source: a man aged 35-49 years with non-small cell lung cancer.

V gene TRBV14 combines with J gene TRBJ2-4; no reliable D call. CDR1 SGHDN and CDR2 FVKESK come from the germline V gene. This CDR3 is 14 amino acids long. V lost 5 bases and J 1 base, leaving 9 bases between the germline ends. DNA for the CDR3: TGTGCCAGCAGCAACATTGGGGCCAAAAACATTCAGTACTTC. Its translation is CASSNIGAKNIQYF.

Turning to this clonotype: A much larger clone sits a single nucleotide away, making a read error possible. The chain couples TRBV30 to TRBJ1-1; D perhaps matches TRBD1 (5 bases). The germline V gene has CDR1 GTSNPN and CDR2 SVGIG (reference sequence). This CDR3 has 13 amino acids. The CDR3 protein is CAWAQGEVTESFF. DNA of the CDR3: TGTGCCTGGGCTCAGGGTGAGGTCACTGAATCTTTCTTT.

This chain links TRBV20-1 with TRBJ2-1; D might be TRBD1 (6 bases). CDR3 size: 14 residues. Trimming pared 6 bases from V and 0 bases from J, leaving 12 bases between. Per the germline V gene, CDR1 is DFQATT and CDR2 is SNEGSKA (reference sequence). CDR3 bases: TGCAGTGCCCCAGGGGATTCCTCCTACAATGAGCAGTTCTTC. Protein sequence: CSAPGDSSYNEQFF.

The CDR3 DNA reads as TGTGCCAGCAGCACTAGCGGGAGGACCTTATCCTACAATGAGCAGTTCTTC. The encoded protein is CASSTSGRTLSYNEQFF. This chain connects TRBV9 to TRBJ2-1, with 12 nucleotides matching TRBD2. This CDR3 has 17 residues. J was trimmed by 1 base and V by 4 bases; bases with no gene match: 6. Germline V CDR1 and CDR2: SGDLS, YYNGEE.

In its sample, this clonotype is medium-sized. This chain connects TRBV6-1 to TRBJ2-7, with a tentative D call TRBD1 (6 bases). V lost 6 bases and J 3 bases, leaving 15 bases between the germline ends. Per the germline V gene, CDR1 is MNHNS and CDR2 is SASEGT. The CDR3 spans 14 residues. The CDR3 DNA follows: TGTGCCAGCAGCTACACGGGACAAGTCTACGAGCAGTACTTC. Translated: CASSYTGQVYEQYF.

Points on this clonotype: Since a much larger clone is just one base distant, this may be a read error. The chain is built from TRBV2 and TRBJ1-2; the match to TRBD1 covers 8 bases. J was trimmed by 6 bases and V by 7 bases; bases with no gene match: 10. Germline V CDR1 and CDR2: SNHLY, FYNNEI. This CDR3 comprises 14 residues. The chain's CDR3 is CASIHVTGAHGYTF. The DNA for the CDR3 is TGTGCCAGCATCCATGTGACAGGGGCCCATGGCTACACCTTC.

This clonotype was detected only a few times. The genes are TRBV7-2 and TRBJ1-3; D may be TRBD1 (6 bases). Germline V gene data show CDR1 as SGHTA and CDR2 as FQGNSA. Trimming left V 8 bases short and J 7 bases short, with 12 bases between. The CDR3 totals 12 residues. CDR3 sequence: CASSMGANTIYF. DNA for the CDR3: TGTGCCAGCTCCATGGGGGCTAACACCATATATTTT. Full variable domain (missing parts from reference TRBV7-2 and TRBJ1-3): GAGVSQSPSNKVTEKGKDVELRCDPISGHTALYWYRQSLGQGLEFLIYFQGNSAPDKSGLPSDRFSAERTGGSVSTLTIQRTQQEDSAVYLCASSMGANTIYFGEGSWLTVV.

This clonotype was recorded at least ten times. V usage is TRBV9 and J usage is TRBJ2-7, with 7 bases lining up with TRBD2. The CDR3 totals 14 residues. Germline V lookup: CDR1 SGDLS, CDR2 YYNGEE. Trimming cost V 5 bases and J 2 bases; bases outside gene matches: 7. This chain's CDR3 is CASSDGRTPYEQYF. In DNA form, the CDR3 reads TGTGCCAGCAGTGACGGGAGGACACCCTACGAGCAGTACTTC.

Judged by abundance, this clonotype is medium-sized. The chain's CDR3 is CASSFLGSTDTQYF. In DNA, the CDR3 is TGTGCCAGCAGTTTCTTAGGGAGCACAGATACGCAGTATTTT. This chain links TRBV27 with TRBJ2-3; no clear D gene. The CDR3 length is 14 residues. Germline-derived CDR1 and CDR2 are MNHEY and SMNVEV (reference sequence). V was shortened by 3 bases and J by 0 bases, with 7 bases between the two germline ends.

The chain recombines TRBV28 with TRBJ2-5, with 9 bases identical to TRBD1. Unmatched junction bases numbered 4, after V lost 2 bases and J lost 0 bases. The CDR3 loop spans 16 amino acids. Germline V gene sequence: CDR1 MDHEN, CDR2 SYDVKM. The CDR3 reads CASSLAGTGYQETQYF. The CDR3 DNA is TGTGCCAGCAGTTTAGCCGGGACAGGGTACCAAGAGACCCAGTACTTC.

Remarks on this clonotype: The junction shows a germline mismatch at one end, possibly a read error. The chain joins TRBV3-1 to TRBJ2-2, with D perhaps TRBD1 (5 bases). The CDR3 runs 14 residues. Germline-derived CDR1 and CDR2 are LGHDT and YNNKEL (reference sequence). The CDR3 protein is CVSSQGQLTGELFF. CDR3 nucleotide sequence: TGTGTCAGCAGCCAAGGACAATTAACCGGGGAGCTGTTTTTT.

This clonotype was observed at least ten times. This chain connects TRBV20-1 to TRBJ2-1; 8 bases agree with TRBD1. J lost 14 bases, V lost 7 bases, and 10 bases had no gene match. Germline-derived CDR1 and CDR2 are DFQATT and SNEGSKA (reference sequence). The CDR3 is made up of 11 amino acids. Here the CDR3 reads CSGTGPSREFF. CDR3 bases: TGCAGTGGGACAGGGCCTTCTAGGGAGTTCTTC.

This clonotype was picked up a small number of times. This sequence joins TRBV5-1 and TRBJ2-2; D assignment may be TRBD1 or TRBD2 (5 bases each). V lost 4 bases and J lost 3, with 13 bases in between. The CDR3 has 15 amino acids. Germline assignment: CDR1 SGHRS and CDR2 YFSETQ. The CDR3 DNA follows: TGCGCCAGCAGCCCCTGGGACGGTGACACCGGGGAGCTGTTTTTT. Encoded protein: CASSPWDGDTGELFF.

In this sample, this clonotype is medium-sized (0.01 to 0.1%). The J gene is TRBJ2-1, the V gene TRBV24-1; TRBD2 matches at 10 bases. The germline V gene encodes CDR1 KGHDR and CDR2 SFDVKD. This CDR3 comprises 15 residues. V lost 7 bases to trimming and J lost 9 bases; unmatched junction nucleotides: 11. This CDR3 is CATSQALAGVGEQFF. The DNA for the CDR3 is TGTGCCACCAGCCAAGCGCTAGCGGGAGTTGGTGAGCAGTTCTTC.

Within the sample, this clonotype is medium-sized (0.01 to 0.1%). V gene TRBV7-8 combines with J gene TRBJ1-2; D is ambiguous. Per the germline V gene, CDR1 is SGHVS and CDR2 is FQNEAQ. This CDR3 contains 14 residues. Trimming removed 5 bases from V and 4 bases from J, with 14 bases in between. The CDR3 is CASSHAQAFYGYTF. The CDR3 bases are TGTGCCAGCAGCCATGCCCAGGCCTTCTATGGCTACACCTTC.

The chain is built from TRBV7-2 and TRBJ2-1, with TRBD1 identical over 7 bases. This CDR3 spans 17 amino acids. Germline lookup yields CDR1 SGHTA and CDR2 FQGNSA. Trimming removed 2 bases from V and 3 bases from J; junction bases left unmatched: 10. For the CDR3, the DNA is TGTGCCAGCAGCTTATCCGGGACAGAAAGCTTCTACAATGAGCAGTTCTTC. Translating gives CASSLSGTESFYNEQFF. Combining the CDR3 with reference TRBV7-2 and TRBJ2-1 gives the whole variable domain GAGVSQSPSNKVTEKGKDVELRCDPISGHTALYWYRQSLGQGLEFLIYFQGNSAPDKSGLPSDRFSAERTGGSVSTLTIQRTQQEDSAVYLCASSLSGTESFYNEQFFGPGTRLTVL.

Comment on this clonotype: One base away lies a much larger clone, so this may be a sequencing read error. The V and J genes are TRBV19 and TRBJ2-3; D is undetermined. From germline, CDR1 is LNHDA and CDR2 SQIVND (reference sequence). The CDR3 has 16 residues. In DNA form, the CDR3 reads TGTTCCAGTAGTATAGCTTCCGGTCAGAGACCAGATACGCAGTATTTT. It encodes CSSSIASGQRPDTQYF.

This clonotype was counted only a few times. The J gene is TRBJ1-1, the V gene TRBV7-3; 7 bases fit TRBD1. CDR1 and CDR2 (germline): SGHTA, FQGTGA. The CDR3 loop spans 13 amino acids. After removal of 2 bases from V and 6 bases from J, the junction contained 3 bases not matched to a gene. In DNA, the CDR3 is TGTGCCAGCAGCTTAGACAGGGAGGCTGAAGCTTTCTTT. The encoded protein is CASSLDREAEAFF.